This T cell receptor (beta chain) came from a study of long-term antiretroviral therapy in people with HIV. Whole-study results and caveats: Across all time points, the repertoire was dominated by clones that expanded before ART.

The run of the v3.0 immunoSEQ assay was at survey level. Roughly 40,000-50,000 T-cell genomes per sample were the sequencing target. TCRdb's table, derived via immunoSEQ multiplex PCR, lists solely in-frame clones and lacks some. The data contain some 28,000 clones, more than 70% of them singletons. Notes on this clone: Its target is unknown.

No fewer than two post-ART and no fewer than one pre-ART PBMC samples existed for each donor. Trimming removed 0 bases from V and 9 bases from J, with 14 bases in between. Germline loops: CDR1 SGDLS, CDR2 YYNGEE. The CDR3 is made up of 14 amino acids. V is TRBV9 and J is TRBJ2-3, with D possibly TRBD1 on 6 matching bases. The material sequenced was unsorted PBMCs, taken 1.5 years before starting antiretroviral therapy. The sequence was collected from a young man with HIV. The CDR3 spells CASSVVAGDRTQYF. As DNA, the CDR3 is TGTGCCAGCAGCGTAGTGGCAGGGGATCGGACGCAGTATTTT. Combining the CDR3 with reference TRBV9 and TRBJ2-3 gives the whole variable domain DSGVTQTPKHLITATGQRVTLRCSPRSGDLSVYWYQQSLDQGLQFLIQYYNGEERAKGNILERFSAQQFPDLHSELNLSSLELGDSALYFCASSVVAGDRTQYFGPGTRLTVL.